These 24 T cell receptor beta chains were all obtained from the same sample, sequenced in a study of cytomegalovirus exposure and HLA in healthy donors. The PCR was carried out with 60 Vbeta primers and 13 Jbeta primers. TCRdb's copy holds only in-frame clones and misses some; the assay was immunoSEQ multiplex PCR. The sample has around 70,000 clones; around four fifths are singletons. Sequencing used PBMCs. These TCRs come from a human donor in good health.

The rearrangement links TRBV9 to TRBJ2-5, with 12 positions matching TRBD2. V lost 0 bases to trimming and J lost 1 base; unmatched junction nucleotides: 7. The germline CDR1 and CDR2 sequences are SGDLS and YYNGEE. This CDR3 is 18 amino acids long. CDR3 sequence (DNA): TGTGCCAGCAGCGTAGGGCCTAGCGGGGGGGCCGGCCAAGAGACCCAGTACTTC. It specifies CASSVGPSGGAGQETQYF. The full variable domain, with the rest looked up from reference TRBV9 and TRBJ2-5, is DSGVTQTPKHLITATGQRVTLRCSPRSGDLSVYWYQQSLDQGLQFLIQYYNGEERAKGNILERFSAQQFPDLHSELNLSSLELGDSALYFCASSVGPSGGAGQETQYFGPGTRLLVL.

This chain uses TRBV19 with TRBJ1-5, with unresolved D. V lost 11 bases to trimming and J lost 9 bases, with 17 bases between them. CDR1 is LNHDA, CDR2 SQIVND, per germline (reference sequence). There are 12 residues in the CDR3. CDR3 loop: CASPSSRRPQHF. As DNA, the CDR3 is TGTGCCTCCCCCAGCTCCCGGAGGCCCCAGCATTTT. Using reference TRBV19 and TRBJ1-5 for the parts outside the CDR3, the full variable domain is DGGITQSPKYLFRKEGQNVTLSCEQNLNHDAMYWYRQDPGQGLRLIYYSQIVNDFQKGDIAEGYSVSREKKESFPLTVTSAQKNPTAFYLCASPSSRRPQHFGDGTRLSIL.

This chain's CDR3 is CASSLDANYGYTF. CDR3 bases: TGTGCCAGCAGCTTGGATGCGAACTATGGCTACACCTTC. This sequence joins TRBV5-4 and TRBJ1-2, with unresolved D. Trimming removed 0 bases at V and 2 bases at J, with 5 bases between. The germline gives CDR1 SGHNT, CDR2 YYREEE (reference sequence). CDR3 length: 13 amino acids. The entire variable domain, with the rest obtained from reference TRBV5-4 and TRBJ1-2, is as follows: ETGVTQSPTHLIKTRGQQVTLRCSSQSGHNTVSWYQQALGQGPQFIFQYYREEENGRGNFPPRFSGLQFPNYSSELNVNALELDDSALYLCASSLDANYGYTFGSGTRLTVV.

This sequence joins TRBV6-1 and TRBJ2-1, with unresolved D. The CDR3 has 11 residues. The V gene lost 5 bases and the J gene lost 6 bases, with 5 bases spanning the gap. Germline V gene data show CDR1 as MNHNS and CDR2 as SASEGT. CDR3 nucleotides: TGTGCCAGCAGTAGACTCAATGAGCAGTTCTTC. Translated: CASSRLNEQFF.

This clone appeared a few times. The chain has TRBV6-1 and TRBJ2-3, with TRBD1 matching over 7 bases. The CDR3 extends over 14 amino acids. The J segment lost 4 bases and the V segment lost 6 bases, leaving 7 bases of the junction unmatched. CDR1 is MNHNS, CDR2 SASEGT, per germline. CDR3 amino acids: CASSADRVSDTQYF. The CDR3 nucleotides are TGTGCCAGCAGCGCTGACAGGGTTTCAGATACGCAGTATTTT.

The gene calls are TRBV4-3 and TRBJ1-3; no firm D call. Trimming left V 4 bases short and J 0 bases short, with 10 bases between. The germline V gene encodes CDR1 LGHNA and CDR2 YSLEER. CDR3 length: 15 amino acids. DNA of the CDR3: TGCGCCAGCAGCCCTAATCTAGTCTCTGGAAACACCATATATTTT. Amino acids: CASSPNLVSGNTIYF.

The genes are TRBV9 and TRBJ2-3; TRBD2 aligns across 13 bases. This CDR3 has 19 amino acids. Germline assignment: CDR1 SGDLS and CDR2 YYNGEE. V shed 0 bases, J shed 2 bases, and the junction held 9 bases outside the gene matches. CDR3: CASSVGAGTSGVITDTQYF. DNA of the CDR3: TGTGCCAGCAGCGTAGGTGCCGGGACTAGCGGGGTGATCACAGATACGCAGTATTTT.

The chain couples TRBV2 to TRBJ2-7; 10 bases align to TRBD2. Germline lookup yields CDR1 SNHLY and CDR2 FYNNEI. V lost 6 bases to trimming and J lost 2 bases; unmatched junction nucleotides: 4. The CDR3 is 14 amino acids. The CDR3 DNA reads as TGTGCCAGCAGCTTAGCGGGGGGCGCCTACGAGCAGTACTTC. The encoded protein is CASSLAGGAYEQYF.

CDR3 in amino acids: CASRVAGGRTDTQYF. The CDR3 bases are TGTGCCAGCAGAGTAGCGGGGGGGAGGACAGATACGCAGTATTTT. The chain recombines TRBV6-5 with TRBJ2-3, with 11 positions matching TRBD2. Germline trimming cut 6 bases from V and 3 bases from J; bases unmatched to any gene: 5. Germline V gene lookup returns CDR1 MNHEY and CDR2 SVGAGI. The CDR3 sequence is 15 residues long.

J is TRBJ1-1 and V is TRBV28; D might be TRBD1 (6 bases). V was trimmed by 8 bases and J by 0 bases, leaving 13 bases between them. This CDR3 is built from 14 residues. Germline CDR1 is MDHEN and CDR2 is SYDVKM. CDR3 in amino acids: CASVTGPVNTEAFF. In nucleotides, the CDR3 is TGTGCCAGCGTTACAGGGCCCGTGAACACTGAAGCTTTCTTT. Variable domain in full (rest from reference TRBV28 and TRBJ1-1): DVKVTQSSRYLVKRTGEKVFLECVQDMDHENMFWYRQDPGLGLRLIYFSYDVKMKEKGDIPEGYSVSREKKERFSLILESASTNQTSMYLCASVTGPVNTEAFFGQGTRLTVV.

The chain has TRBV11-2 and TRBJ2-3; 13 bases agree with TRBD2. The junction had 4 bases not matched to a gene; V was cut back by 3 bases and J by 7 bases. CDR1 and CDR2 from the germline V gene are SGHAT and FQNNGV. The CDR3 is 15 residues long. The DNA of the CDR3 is TGTGCCAGCAGCTTGGGACTAGCGGGATATAATACGCAGTATTTT. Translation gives CASSLGLAGYNTQYF.

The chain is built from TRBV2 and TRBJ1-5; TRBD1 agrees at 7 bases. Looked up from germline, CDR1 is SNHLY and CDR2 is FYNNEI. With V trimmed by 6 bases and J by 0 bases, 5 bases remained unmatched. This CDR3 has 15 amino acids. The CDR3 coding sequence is TGTGCCAGCAGCGTGGACAGGAATAGCAATCAGCCCCAGCATTTT. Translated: CASSVDRNSNQPQHF.

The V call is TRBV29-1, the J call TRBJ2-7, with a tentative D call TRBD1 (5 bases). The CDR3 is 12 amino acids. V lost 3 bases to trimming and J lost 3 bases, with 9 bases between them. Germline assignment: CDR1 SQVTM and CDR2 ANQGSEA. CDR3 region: CSVEVRDYEQYF. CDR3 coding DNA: TGCAGCGTTGAGGTCAGGGACTACGAGCAGTACTTC.

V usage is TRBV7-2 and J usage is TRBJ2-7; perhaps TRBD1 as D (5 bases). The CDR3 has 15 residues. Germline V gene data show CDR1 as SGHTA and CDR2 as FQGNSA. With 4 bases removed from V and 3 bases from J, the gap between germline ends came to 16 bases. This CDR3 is CASSYDPGIGYEQYF. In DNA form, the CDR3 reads TGTGCCAGCAGCTACGACCCAGGGATCGGCTACGAGCAGTACTTC. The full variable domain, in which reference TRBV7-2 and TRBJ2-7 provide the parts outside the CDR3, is GAGVSQSPSNKVTEKGKDVELRCDPISGHTALYWYRQSLGQGLEFLIYFQGNSAPDKSGLPSDRFSAERTGGSVSTLTIQRTQQEDSAVYLCASSYDPGIGYEQYFGPGTRLTVT.

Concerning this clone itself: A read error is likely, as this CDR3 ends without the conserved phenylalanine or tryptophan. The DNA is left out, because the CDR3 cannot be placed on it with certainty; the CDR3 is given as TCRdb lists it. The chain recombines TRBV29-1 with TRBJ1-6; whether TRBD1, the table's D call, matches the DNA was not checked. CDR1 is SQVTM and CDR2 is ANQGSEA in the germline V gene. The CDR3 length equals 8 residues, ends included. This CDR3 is CSIVGPAG.

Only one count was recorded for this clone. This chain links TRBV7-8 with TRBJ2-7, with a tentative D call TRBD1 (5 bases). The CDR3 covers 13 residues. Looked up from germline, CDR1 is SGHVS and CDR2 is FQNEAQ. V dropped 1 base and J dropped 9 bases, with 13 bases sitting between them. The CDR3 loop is CASSLGVGEWQYF. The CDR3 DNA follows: TGTGCCAGCAGCTTAGGGGTAGGGGAATGGCAGTACTTC.

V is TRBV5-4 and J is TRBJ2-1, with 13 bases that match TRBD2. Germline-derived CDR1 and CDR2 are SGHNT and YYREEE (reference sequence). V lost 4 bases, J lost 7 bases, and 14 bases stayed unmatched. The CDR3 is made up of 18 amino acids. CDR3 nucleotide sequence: TGTGCCAGCAGCCCACGACTAGCGGGGGGCGGTCGAAAGAATGAGCAGTTCTTC. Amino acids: CASSPRLAGGGRKNEQFF. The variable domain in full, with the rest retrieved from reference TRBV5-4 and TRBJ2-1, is ETGVTQSPTHLIKTRGQQVTLRCSSQSGHNTVSWYQQALGQGPQFIFQYYREEENGRGNFPPRFSGLQFPNYSSELNVNALELDDSALYLCASSPRLAGGGRKNEQFFGPGTRLTVL.

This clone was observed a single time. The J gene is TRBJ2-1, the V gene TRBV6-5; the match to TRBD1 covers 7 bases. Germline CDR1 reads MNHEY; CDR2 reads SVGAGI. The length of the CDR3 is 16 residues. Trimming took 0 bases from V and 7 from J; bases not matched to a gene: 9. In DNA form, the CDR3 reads TGTGCCAGCAGTTACTCTGGGGGCCACAGGGGTAATGAGCAGTTCTTC. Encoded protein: CASSYSGGHRGNEQFF.

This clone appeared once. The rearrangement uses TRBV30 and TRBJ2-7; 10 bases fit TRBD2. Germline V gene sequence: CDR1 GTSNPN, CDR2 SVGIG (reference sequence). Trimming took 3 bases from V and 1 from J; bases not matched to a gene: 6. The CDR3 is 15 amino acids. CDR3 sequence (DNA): TGTGCCTGGAGCTCTAGCGGGGGCCTGTCCTACGAGCAGTACTTC. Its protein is CAWSSSGGLSYEQYF.

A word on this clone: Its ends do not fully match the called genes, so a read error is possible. For the CDR3, the DNA is TGTGCCAGCAGTGATCCAGACGGAGACCGGGTTTTT. It is translated as CASSDPDGDRVF. J is TRBJ1-4 and V is TRBV25-1, with D hard to call. This CDR3 has 12 amino acids. Germline CDR1 and CDR2: MGHDK and SYGVNS.

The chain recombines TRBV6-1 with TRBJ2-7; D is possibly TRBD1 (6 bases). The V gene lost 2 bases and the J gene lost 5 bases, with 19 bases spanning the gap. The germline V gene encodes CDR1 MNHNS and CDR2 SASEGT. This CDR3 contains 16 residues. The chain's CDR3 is CASSELVTGLRNEQYF. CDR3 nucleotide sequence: TGTGCCAGCAGTGAATTGGTGACAGGCTTAAGGAACGAGCAGTACTTC.

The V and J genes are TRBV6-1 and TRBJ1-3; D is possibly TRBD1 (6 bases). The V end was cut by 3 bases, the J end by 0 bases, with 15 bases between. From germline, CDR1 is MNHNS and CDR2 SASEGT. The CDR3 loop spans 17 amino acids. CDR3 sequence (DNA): TGTGCCAGCAGTGATGCCCTGGGACATAACTCTGGAAACACCATATATTTT. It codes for CASSDALGHNSGNTIYF.

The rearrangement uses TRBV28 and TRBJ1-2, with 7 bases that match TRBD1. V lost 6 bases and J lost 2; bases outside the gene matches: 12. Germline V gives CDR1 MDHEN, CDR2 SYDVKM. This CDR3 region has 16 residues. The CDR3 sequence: CASRFVQGRGNYGYTF. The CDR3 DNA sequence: TGTGCCAGCAGATTCGTACAGGGGCGAGGGAACTATGGCTACACCTTC.

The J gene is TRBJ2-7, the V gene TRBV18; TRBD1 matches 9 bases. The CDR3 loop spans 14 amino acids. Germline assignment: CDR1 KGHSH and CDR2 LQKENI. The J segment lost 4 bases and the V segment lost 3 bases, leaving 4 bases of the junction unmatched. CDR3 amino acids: CASSPGTGQYEQYF. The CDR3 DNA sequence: TGTGCCAGCTCACCCGGGACAGGGCAATACGAGCAGTACTTC.